This T cell receptor beta chain was documented in a study of cytomegalovirus exposure and HLA in healthy donors. This clone was seen only once. As yet, its antigen is unknown. Vbeta (60) and Jbeta (13) primers were used in the PCR. Libraries were prepared by immunoSEQ multiplex PCR; TCRdb keeps only in-frame clonotypes and omits some of them. This sample has about 180,000 clones, with more than 75% found just once. Germline V gene data show CDR1 as SGHNT and CDR2 as YYREEE (reference sequence). This CDR3 contains 16 residues. The trim removed 0 bases at V and 3 bases at J, leaving 3 bases unmatched. Findings and caveats of the study: The CMV antigen specificity of a few CMV-associated chains was confirmed through in vitro analysis. The classifier was said to identify cytomegalovirus status with high specificity and sensitivity.

This chain uses TRBV5-4 with TRBJ2-3; TRBD2 agrees at 11 bases. This TCR was recovered from a woman in her 30s in good health and CMV-seropositive. The sequencing sample was made of PBMCs. The CDR3 DNA sequence: TGTGCCAGCAGCTTGGGGGCTAGCGGGGGGACAGATACGCAGTATTTT. This sequence encodes CASSLGASGGTDTQYF. Complete variable domain (other parts from reference TRBV5-4 and TRBJ2-3): ETGVTQSPTHLIKTRGQQVTLRCSSQSGHNTVSWYQQALGQGPQFIFQYYREEENGRGNFPPRFSGLQFPNYSSELNVNALELDDSALYLCASSLGASGGTDTQYFGPGTRLTVL.